Below, 30 T cell receptor beta chains from the same sample are listed, as sequenced in a study of T cell changes during pregnancy in multiple sclerosis. Libraries were prepared by immunoSEQ multiplex PCR; TCRdb keeps only in-frame clonotypes and omits some of them. The repertoire consists of about 64,000 clones, with roughly 91% occurring once and the leading ten covering around 2.1%. This material consisted of peripheral blood, taken in the second trimester of pregnancy. The receptor source for this set is a female donor in good health, enrolled as a control in a pregnancy study.

The chain couples TRBV6-5 to TRBJ1-6; D remains unclear. Trimming took 5 bases from V and 7 from J, leaving 12 bases between them. CDR1 is MNHEY, CDR2 SVGAGI, per germline. The CDR3 has 14 amino acids. Written as DNA, the CDR3 is TGTGCCAGCAGTCCCGGACGGGGAAATTCACCCCTCCACTTT. Translation: CASSPGRGNSPLHF.

The chain combines TRBV5-1 with TRBJ1-1; 10 nucleotides match TRBD1. The V segment lost 0 bases and the J segment 3 bases; nucleotides outside the gene matches: 2. The CDR3 covers 15 residues. Germline CDR1 SGHRS, CDR2 YFSETQ. The CDR3 sequence is CASSLGTGGDTEAFF. Written as DNA, the CDR3 is TGCGCCAGCAGCTTGGGGACAGGGGGGGACACTGAAGCTTTCTTT.

The V and J genes are TRBV10-3 and TRBJ2-1; maybe TRBD2 (7 bases). Germline V gives CDR1 ENHRY, CDR2 SYGVKD. CDR3 length: 12 residues. V gave up 9 bases and J gave up 4 bases, with 10 bases separating them. CDR3 protein: CAIRGGYNEQFF. CDR3 DNA: TGTGCCATAAGGGGGGGTTACAATGAGCAGTTCTTC.

This clone was recorded only once. V is TRBV5-4 and J is TRBJ2-1; TRBD2 aligns across 9 bases. The CDR3 is 17 amino acids. The germline V gene encodes CDR1 SGHNT and CDR2 YYREEE (reference sequence). Losses at the gene ends were 4 bases for V and 4 bases for J; bases not matched to a gene: 12. The DNA for the CDR3 is TGTGCCAGCAGCCGGACCAGCGGGGGGACCTTATACAATGAGCAGTTCTTC. Amino acids: CASSRTSGGTLYNEQFF.

The genes are TRBV7-9 and TRBJ2-1; D ambiguous. Germline values: CDR1 SEHNR, CDR2 FQNEAQ (reference sequence). Deletions cut 4 bases from V and 6 bases from J, with 10 bases between. CDR3 length: 13 amino acids. CDR3 in DNA: TGTGCCAGCAGCTCTCCCAGCGTCAATGAGCAGTTCTTC. Its protein product is CASSSPSVNEQFF.

The V and J genes are TRBV4-1 and TRBJ2-2; 7 nucleotides agree with TRBD1. Germline V gene sequence: CDR1 MGHRA, CDR2 YSYEKL. Losses at the gene ends were 2 bases for V and 1 base for J; bases not matched to a gene: 7. This CDR3 region has 17 residues. CDR3 protein: CASSQHPDRRNTGELFF. The CDR3, as DNA: TGCGCCAGCAGCCAACACCCGGACAGGCGGAACACCGGGGAGCTGTTTTTT.

A note on this clone: A junction boundary mismatches the germline segment, possibly from a read error. The V call is TRBV7-7, the J call TRBJ2-7; possibly TRBD2 for D (6 bases). Germline V gene sequence: CDR1 SSHAT, CDR2 FNYEAQ (reference sequence). This CDR3 is built from 14 residues. CDR3 sequence (DNA): TGTGCTAGCAGCTCCGGGGGTAGCTCCTACGAGCAGTACTTC. It codes for CASSSGGSSYEQYF. The full variable domain, completed using reference TRBV7-7 and TRBJ2-7, is GAGVSQSPRYKVTKRGQDVTLRCDPISSHATLYWYQQALGQGPEFLTYFNYEAQPDKSGLPSDRFSAERPEGSISTLTIQRTEQRDSAMYRCASSSGGSSYEQYFGPGTRLTVT.

The chain joins TRBV6-1 to TRBJ2-1; TRBD1 matches at 9 bases. The CDR3 contains 15 residues. The V and J ends lost 0 bases and 5 bases, in that order; junction bases with no gene match: 2. Germline loops: CDR1 MNHNS, CDR2 SASEGT. CDR3 DNA: TGTGCCAGCAGTGAAGCGGGGGACAGGGACAATGAGCAGTTCTTC. It is translated as CASSEAGDRDNEQFF.

The V and J genes are TRBV10-1 and TRBJ1-1; D gene uncertain. Germline assignment: CDR1 WNHNN and CDR2 SYGVQD (reference sequence). The V and J ends lost 0 bases and 10 bases respectively, with 9 bases between them. The CDR3 extends over 12 amino acids. Here the CDR3 reads CASSESTGSAFF. The CDR3 nucleotides read TGCGCCAGCAGTGAGTCGACCGGGTCAGCTTTCTTT.

The chain uses TRBV7-6 and TRBJ2-1; no clear D. The CDR3 is 13 amino acids. From germline, CDR1 is SGHVS and CDR2 FNYEAQ. Trimming cost V 2 bases and J 5 bases, with 7 bases left between them. The CDR3 here is CASSLTGDNEQFF. The CDR3 region has the DNA TGTGCCAGCAGCTTAACTGGAGACAATGAGCAGTTCTTC.

V is TRBV7-8 and J is TRBJ2-5; D is perhaps TRBD2 (6 bases). The V end lost 1 base, the J end lost 2 bases, and 26 bases lay between the germline ends. Per germline, CDR1 SGHVS and CDR2 FQNEAQ. The CDR3 has 20 amino acids. The CDR3 sequence: CASSLVGREAIVRLQETQYF. The CDR3 DNA is TGTGCCAGCAGCTTAGTTGGCAGGGAGGCTATAGTTCGACTACAAGAGACCCAGTACTTC.

The V gene is TRBV19, the J gene TRBJ2-5; D ambiguous. The CDR3 loop spans 11 amino acids. With 3 bases removed from V and 7 bases from J, the gap between germline ends came to 6 bases. Germline CDR1 and CDR2: LNHDA and SQIVND (reference sequence). CDR3 nucleotide sequence: TGTGCCAGTAGTATCGGTGTGACCCAGTACTTC. Protein product: CASSIGVTQYF.

The rearrangement joins TRBV7-9 to TRBJ2-2; unclear D gene. The germline V gene has CDR1 SEHNR and CDR2 FQNEAQ (reference sequence). V dropped 4 bases and J dropped 8 bases, with 5 bases sitting between them. This CDR3 has 11 amino acids. The CDR3 is CASSSSGELFF. CDR3 sequence (DNA): TGTGCCAGCAGCTCGTCGGGGGAGCTGTTTTTT.

Only one count was recorded for this clone. The chain combines TRBV15 with TRBJ2-7; 8 bases agree with TRBD1. Per the germline V gene, CDR1 is LNHNV and CDR2 is YYDKDF (reference sequence). Trimming at V came to 1 base and at J to 2 bases, leaving 4 bases not matched to a gene. This CDR3 comprises 15 residues. The CDR3 DNA reads TGTGCCACCAGCAGAGGGGACAGGTTTACCTACGAGCAGTACTTC. It translates to CATSRGDRFTYEQYF.

The genes are TRBV9 and TRBJ1-4; TRBD1 agrees at 7 bases. The trim removed 4 bases at V and 2 bases at J, leaving 2 bases unmatched. Germline V lookup: CDR1 SGDLS, CDR2 YYNGEE. This CDR3 comprises 14 residues. The CDR3 protein is CASSLTGTNEKLFF. As DNA, the CDR3 is TGTGCCAGCAGCTTGACAGGGACTAATGAAAAACTGTTTTTT.

In its sample, this clone was seen a few times. The chain carries TRBV6-6 and TRBJ2-1, with 8 bases identical to TRBD2. This CDR3 is built from 13 residues. The V segment lost 7 bases and the J segment 9 bases; nucleotides outside the gene matches: 8. Germline V CDR1 and CDR2: MNHNY, SVGAGI (reference sequence). CDR3 sequence reads: CASTTAGVGEQFF. DNA of the CDR3: TGTGCCAGCACTACAGCGGGAGTAGGTGAGCAGTTCTTC.

In the case of this clone: Relative to the germline gene, one junction end is altered; a read error may explain this. The CDR3 sequence: CASSLDRGLNEQFF. For the CDR3, the DNA is TGTGCTAGCAGCTTAGACAGGGGCCTTAATGAGCAGTTCTTC. The V gene is TRBV7-7, the J gene TRBJ2-1, with 8 bases that match TRBD1. This CDR3 contains 14 residues. Germline V gene data show CDR1 as SSHAT and CDR2 as FNYEAQ (reference sequence).

The chain couples TRBV6-1 to TRBJ1-5, with D perhaps TRBD1 (6 bases). Germline CDR1 and CDR2: MNHNS and SASEGT. The CDR3 is 14 residues long. V lost 2 bases to trimming and J lost 9 bases, with 14 bases between them. The CDR3 loop reads CASSERGNLRPQHF. The CDR3 DNA follows: TGTGCCAGCAGTGAAAGGGGGAACTTGAGGCCCCAGCATTTT.

The V gene is TRBV19, the J gene TRBJ2-1, with D tentatively TRBD2 (5 bases). The CDR3 is made up of 19 amino acids. Germline V gene lookup returns CDR1 LNHDA and CDR2 SQIVND (reference sequence). Trimming took off 4 bases at V and 0 bases at J, with 22 bases between the two ends. As DNA, the CDR3 is TGTGCCAGTAGTACGTTTAAGCGGTGGGCGTCACGCTCCTACAATGAGCAGTTCTTC. Translating gives CASSTFKRWASRSYNEQFF.

This clone was counted ten times or more. The CDR3 loop reads CASSREGGGSRNIQYF. CDR3 nucleotides: TGCGCCAGCAGCCGTGAGGGGGGAGGGAGCCGAAACATTCAGTACTTC. This rearrangement joins TRBV4-1 to TRBJ2-4, with D perhaps TRBD2 (7 bases). CDR3 size: 16 residues. Per the germline V gene, CDR1 is MGHRA and CDR2 is YSYEKL. The V end lost 4 bases, the J end lost 6 bases, and 19 bases lay between the germline ends.

The rearrangement links TRBV11-2 to TRBJ2-3; D is possibly TRBD1 (5 bases). The germline V gene has CDR1 SGHAT and CDR2 FQNNGV. CDR3 length: 13 amino acids. V was shortened by 5 bases and J by 3 bases, with 9 bases between the two germline ends. CDR3 region: CASSPSGTDTQYF. Here the CDR3 DNA reads TGTGCCAGCAGCCCGTCAGGGACAGATACGCAGTATTTT.

About this clone: The germline gene is not matched at one end of the junction; a read error may be the cause. The rearrangement uses TRBV7-7 and TRBJ2-5, with TRBD2 identical over 13 bases. The CDR3 is 16 residues long. CDR1 is SSHAT and CDR2 is FNYEAQ in the germline V gene (reference sequence). The CDR3 DNA sequence: TGTGCTAGCAGTTATGGACTAGCGGGAGCTCAAGAGACCCAGTACTTC. It specifies CASSYGLAGAQETQYF.

The CDR3 DNA is TGTGCCAGCAGCCAAGCGTTGAGAGGGAGCGCAATTGAAGCTTTCTTT. It codes for CASSQALRGSAIEAFF. The rearrangement links TRBV4-2 to TRBJ1-1, with D unresolved. Trimming removed 1 base from V and 7 bases from J, with 19 bases in between. Germline values: CDR1 LGHNA, CDR2 YNFKEQ. CDR3 length: 16 residues.

The V gene is TRBV1, the J gene TRBJ1-3; the DNA was not used to check the table's D call, TRBD1. TRBV1 is listed as a pseudogene. The CDR3 length is 17 residues. In nucleotides, the CDR3 is TGCACCAGCAGCCCGATTCGACAGGGGCGTGCTGGAAACACCATATATTTT. Translated, it gives CTSSPIRQGRAGNTIYF.

This chain joins TRBV5-1 and TRBJ2-7, with D possibly matching TRBD1 (6 bases). In germline, CDR1 is SGHRS, CDR2 YFSETQ. Trimming took 4 bases from V and 0 from J, leaving 14 bases between them. CDR3 length equals 15 residues. CDR3 in DNA: TGCGCCAGCAGCCCCGGACAGCAGGCCTCCTACGAGCAGTACTTC. Amino acids: CASSPGQQASYEQYF. Supplemented by reference TRBV5-1 and TRBJ2-7, the full variable domain reads KAGVTQTPRYLIKTRGQQVTLSCSPISGHRSVSWYQQTPGQGLQFLFEYFSETQRNKGNFPGRFSGRQFSNSRSEMNVSTLELGDSALYLCASSPGQQASYEQYFGPGTRLTVT.

The chain has TRBV30 and TRBJ1-1; maybe TRBD1 (5 bases). V lost 8 bases and J 4 bases, leaving 17 bases between the germline ends. The CDR3 runs to 13 residues. The germline CDR1 and CDR2 sequences are GTSNPN and SVGIG (reference sequence). The CDR3 region is CAINGGGLTEAFF. The CDR3 DNA reads as TGTGCCATAAACGGGGGGGGACTCACTGAAGCTTTCTTT.

The CDR3 protein is CASSPETGQRSGNTIYF. CDR3 in DNA: TGTGCCAGCTCACCAGAGACGGGACAGCGCTCTGGAAACACCATATATTTT. The chain joins TRBV18 to TRBJ1-3; TRBD1 aligns across 7 bases. This CDR3 spans 17 amino acids. V trimming: 2 bases; J trimming: 0 bases; junction bases outside the gene matches: 7. Germline assignment: CDR1 KGHSH and CDR2 LQKENI. The variable domain in full, completed from reference TRBV18 and TRBJ1-3, reads NAGVMQNPRHLVRRRGQEARLRCSPMKGHSHVYWYRQLPEEGLKFMVYLQKENIIDESGMPKERFSAEFPKEGPSILRIQQVVRGDSAAYFCASSPETGQRSGNTIYFGEGSWLTVV.

This clone was observed a handful of times. The genes are TRBV19 and TRBJ1-3; maybe TRBD1 (5 bases). CDR3 length: 16 amino acids. Trimming removed 6 bases at V and 0 bases at J, with 15 bases between. Germline assignment: CDR1 LNHDA and CDR2 SQIVND (reference sequence). The CDR3 DNA sequence: TGTGCCAGTAGCCAGCCAGGGATACTCTCTGGAAACACCATATATTTT. Translation: CASSQPGILSGNTIYF.

The chain couples TRBV9 to TRBJ2-7; perhaps TRBD1 as D (6 bases). This CDR3 contains 13 residues. V lost 5 bases and J lost 5, with 14 bases in between. Germline lookup yields CDR1 SGDLS and CDR2 YYNGEE. The CDR3 nucleotides read TGTGCCAGCAGTCTACAGGGCGCTGACGAGCAGTACTTC. Amino acid sequence: CASSLQGADEQYF. The full variable domain, completed using reference TRBV9 and TRBJ2-7, is DSGVTQTPKHLITATGQRVTLRCSPRSGDLSVYWYQQSLDQGLQFLIQYYNGEERAKGNILERFSAQQFPDLHSELNLSSLELGDSALYFCASSLQGADEQYFGPGTRLTVT.

This chain links TRBV30 with TRBJ1-5; 7 bases line up with TRBD1. Trimming cost V 1 base and J 5 bases; bases outside gene matches: 8. CDR1 GTSNPN and CDR2 SVGIG come from the germline V gene (reference sequence). There are 15 residues in the CDR3. CDR3 residues: CAWSAGTAGYQPQHF. In nucleotides, the CDR3 is TGTGCCTGGAGTGCGGGGACAGCCGGTTATCAGCCCCAGCATTTT.